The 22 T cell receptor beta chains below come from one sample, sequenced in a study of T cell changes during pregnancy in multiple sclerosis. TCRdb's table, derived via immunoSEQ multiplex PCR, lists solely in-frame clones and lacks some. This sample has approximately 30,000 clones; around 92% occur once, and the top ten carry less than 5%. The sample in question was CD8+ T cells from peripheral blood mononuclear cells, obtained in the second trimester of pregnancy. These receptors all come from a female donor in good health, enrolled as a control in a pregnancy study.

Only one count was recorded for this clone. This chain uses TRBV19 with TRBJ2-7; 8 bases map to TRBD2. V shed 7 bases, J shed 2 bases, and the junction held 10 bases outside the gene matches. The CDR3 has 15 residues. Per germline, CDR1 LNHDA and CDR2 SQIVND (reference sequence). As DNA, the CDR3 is TGTGCCAGTACCGCCGGCGGGGGGTCAACCTACGAGCAGTACTTC. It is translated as CASTAGGGSTYEQYF.

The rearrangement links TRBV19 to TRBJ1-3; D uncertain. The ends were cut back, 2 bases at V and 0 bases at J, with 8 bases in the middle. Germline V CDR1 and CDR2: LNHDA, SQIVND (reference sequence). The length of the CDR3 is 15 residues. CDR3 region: CASSIPHGSGNTIYF. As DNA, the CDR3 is TGTGCCAGTAGTATACCCCACGGCTCTGGAAACACCATATATTTT.

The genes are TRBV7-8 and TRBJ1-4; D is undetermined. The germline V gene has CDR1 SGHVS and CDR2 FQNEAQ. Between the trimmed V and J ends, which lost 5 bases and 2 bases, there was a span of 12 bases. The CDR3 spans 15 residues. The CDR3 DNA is TGTGCCAGCAGCCCCGGGTCTTGGACTAATGAAAAACTGTTTTTT. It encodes CASSPGSWTNEKLFF.

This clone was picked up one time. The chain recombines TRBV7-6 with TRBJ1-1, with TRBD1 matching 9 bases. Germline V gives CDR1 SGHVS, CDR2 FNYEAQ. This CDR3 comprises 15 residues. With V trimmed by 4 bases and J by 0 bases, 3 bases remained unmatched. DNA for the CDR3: TGTGCCAGCAGCTCCGGACAGGGGATGAACACTGAAGCTTTCTTT. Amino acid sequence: CASSSGQGMNTEAFF.

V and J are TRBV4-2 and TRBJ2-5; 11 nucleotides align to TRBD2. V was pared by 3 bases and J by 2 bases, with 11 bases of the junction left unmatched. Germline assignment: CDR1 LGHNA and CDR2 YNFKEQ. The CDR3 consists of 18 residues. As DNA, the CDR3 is TGTGCCAGCAGCCAGAGTTCTAGCGGGGGGCCAATACAAGAGACCCAGTACTTC. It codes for CASSQSSSGGPIQETQYF.

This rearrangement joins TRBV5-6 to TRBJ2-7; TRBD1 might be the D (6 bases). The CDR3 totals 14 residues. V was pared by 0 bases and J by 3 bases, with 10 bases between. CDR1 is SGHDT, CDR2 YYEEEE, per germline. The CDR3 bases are TGTGCCAGCAGCTTGGGGGACAAGCTCTACGAGCAGTACTTC. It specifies CASSLGDKLYEQYF.

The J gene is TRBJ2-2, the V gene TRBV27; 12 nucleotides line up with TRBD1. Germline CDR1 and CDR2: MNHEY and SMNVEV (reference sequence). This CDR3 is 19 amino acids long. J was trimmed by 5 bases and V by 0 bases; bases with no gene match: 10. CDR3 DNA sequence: TGTGCCAGCAGTTTATCAGGGACAGGGGGCTCTTTCGGGACCGGGGAGCTGTTTTTT. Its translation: CASSLSGTGGSFGTGELFF.

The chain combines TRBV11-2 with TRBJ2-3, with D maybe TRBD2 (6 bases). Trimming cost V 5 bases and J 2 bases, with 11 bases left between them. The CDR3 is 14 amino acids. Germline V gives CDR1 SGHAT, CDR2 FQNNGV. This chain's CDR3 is CASSLTSYTDTQYF. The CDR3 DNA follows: TGTGCCAGCAGCCTGACTAGTTACACAGATACGCAGTATTTT.

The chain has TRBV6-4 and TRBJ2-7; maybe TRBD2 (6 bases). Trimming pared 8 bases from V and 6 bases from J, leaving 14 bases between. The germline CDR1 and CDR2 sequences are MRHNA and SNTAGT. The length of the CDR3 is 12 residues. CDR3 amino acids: CASSDGGGEQYF. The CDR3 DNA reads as TGTGCCAGCTCCGACGGGGGTGGCGAGCAGTACTTC.

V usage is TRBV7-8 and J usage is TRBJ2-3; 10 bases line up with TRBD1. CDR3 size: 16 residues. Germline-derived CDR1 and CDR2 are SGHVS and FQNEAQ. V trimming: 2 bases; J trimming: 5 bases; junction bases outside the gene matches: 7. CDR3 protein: CASSLSRDRGGDTQYF. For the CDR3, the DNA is TGTGCCAGCAGCTTAAGCAGGGACAGGGGAGGAGATACGCAGTATTTT.

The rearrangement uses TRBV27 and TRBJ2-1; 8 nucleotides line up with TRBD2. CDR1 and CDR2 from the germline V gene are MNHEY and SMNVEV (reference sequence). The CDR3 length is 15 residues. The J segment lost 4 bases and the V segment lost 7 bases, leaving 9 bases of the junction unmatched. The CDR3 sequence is CASTSGSGAYNEQFF. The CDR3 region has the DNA TGTGCCAGCACCTCCGGTAGCGGGGCTTACAATGAGCAGTTCTTC.

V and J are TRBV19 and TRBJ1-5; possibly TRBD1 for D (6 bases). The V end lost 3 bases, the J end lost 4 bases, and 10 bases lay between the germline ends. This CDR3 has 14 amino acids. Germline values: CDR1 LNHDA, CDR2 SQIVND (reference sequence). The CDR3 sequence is CASSILDRNQPQHF. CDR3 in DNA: TGTGCCAGTAGTATTCTGGACAGAAATCAGCCCCAGCATTTT.

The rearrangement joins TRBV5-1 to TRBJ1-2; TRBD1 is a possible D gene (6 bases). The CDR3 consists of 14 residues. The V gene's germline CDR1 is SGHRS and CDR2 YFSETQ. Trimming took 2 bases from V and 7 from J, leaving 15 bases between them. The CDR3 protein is CASSFTTGSPGYTF. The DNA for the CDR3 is TGCGCCAGCAGCTTTACAACAGGGTCTCCTGGCTACACCTTC.

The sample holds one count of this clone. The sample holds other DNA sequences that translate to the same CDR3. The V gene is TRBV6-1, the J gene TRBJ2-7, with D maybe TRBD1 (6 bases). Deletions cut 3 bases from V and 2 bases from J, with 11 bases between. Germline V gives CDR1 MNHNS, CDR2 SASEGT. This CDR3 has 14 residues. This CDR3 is CASSDDRTAYEQYF. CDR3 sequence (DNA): TGTGCCAGCAGTGACGACAGGACTGCCTACGAGCAGTACTTC.

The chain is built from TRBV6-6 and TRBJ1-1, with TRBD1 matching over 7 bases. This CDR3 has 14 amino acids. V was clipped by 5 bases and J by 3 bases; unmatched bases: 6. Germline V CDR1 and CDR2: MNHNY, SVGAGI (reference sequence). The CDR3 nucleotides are TGTGCCAGCAGTCTCCCGACAGGGTACACTGAAGCTTTCTTT. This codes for CASSLPTGYTEAFF.

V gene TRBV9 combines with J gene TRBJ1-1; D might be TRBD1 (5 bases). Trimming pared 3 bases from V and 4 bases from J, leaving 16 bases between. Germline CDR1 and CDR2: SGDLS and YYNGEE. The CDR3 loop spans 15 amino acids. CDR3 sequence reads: CASSEEETGGTEAFF. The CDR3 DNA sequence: TGTGCCAGCAGCGAAGAGGAAACGGGGGGCACTGAAGCTTTCTTT.

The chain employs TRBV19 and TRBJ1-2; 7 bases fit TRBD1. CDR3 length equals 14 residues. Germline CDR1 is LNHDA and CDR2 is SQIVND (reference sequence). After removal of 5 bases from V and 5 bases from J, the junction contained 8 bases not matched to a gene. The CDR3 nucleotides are TGTGCCAGTAGTCCCCGACAGGGTGGGTATGGCTACACCTTC. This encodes CASSPRQGGYGYTF.

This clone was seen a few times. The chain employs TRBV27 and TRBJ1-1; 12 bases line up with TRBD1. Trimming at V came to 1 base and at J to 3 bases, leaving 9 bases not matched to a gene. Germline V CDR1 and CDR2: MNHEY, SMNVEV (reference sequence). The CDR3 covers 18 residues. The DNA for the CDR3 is TGTGCCAGCAGTTTATACGCCGGGACAGGGGGCTTGGACACTGAAGCTTTCTTT. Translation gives CASSLYAGTGGLDTEAFF.

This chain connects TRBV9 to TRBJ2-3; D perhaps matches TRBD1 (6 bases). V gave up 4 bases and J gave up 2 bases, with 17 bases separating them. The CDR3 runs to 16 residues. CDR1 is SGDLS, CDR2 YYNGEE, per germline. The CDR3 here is CASSLPDSVITDTQYF. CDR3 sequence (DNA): TGTGCCAGCAGCCTCCCGGACAGTGTGATCACAGATACGCAGTATTTT.

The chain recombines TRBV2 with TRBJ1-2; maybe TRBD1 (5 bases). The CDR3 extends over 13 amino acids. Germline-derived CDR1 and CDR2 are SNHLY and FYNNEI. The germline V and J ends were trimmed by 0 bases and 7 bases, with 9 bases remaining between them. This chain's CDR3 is CASSEATASGYTF. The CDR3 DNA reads TGTGCCAGCAGTGAAGCGACAGCCTCTGGCTACACCTTC. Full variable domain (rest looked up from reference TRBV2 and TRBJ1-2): EPEVTQTPSHQVTQMGQEVILRCVPISNHLYFYWYRQILGQKVEFLVSFYNNEISEKSEIFDDQFSVERPDGSNFTLKIRSTKLEDSAMYFCASSEATASGYTFGSGTRLTVV.

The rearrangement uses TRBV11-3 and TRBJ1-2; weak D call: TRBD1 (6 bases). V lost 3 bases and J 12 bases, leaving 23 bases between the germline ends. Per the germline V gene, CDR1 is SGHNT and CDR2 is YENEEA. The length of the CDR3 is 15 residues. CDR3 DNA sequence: TGTGCCAGCAGCTTCTCGCGACCCTTTTCAGGGGAGAACACCTTC. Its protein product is CASSFSRPFSGENTF.

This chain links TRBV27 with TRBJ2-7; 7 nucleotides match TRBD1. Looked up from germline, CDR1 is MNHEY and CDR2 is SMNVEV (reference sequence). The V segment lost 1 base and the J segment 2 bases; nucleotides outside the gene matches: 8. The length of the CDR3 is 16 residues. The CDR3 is CASSLFSGTATYEQYF. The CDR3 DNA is TGTGCCAGCAGTTTATTCTCCGGGACAGCTACCTACGAGCAGTACTTC.